This T cell receptor beta chain was recorded in a study of early T cells in non-severe SARS-CoV-2 infection. Study-wide context: Sequencing of unsorted whole blood was done on bulk RNA, leaving chains unpaired.

Trimming removed 6 bases at V and 13 bases at J, with 16 bases between. The germline gives CDR1 SGHTA, CDR2 FQGTGA. This CDR3 has 13 residues. Molecules of cDNA were individually given unique molecular identifiers that were attached to them. TCRdb itself ran the 5' RACE reads through MiXCR, one entry per CDR3 protein. The sample lists 70,000 to 95,000 distinct CDR3 sequences, approximately 16% occurring once. The rearrangement links TRBV7-3 to TRBJ1-6; D is perhaps TRBD1 (6 bases). The source of this sequence is an adult who was a healthcare worker with PCR-confirmed SARS-CoV-2 infection or an uninfected control (not recorded which). The sequencing sample was made of whole blood. CDR3 sequence (DNA): TGTGCCAGCAGGGCCGACAGGACAAGCCCCCTCCACTTT. Amino acid sequence: CASRADRTSPLHF.